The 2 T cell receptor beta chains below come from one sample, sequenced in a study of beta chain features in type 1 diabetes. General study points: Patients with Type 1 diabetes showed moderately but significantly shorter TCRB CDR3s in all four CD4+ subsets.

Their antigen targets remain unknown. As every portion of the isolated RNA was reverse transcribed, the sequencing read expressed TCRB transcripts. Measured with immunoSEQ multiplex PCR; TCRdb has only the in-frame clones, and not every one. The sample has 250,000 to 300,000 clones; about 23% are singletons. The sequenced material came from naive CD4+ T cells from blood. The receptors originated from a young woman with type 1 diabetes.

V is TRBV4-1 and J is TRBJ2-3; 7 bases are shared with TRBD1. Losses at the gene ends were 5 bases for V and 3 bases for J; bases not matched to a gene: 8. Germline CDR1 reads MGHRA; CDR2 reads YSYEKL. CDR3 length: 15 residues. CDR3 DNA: TGCGCCAGCAGCTCCATGGGGACAGTTACAGATACGCAGTATTTT. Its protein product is CASSSMGTVTDTQYF.

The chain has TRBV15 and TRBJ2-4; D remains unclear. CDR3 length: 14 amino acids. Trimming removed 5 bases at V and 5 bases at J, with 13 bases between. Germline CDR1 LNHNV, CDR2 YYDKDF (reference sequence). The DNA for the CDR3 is TGTGCCACCAGCGGTCGGGTCCTACAAAACATTCAGTACTTC. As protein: CATSGRVLQNIQYF.